The next 20 T cell receptor beta chains were all read from a single sample in a study of shared clonotypes between healthy human individuals. Positively selected for CCR7, the CD45RO-negative cells used as naive CD8 cells excluded terminally differentiated effector memory CD45RA+ cells. Some clones are missing from TCRdb's copy, which holds only in-frame ones; the method was immunoSEQ multiplex PCR. This sample has about 2 million clones; 85% to 95% occur once, and the top ten carry 1% to 1.5%. Sequencing used naive CD8+ T cells sorted from blood. The receptor source for this set is a man younger than 35 in good health.

This clone is a singleton in its sample. This sequence joins TRBV4-3 and TRBJ2-3, with 8 nucleotides matching TRBD2. Germline V gives CDR1 LGHNA, CDR2 YSLEER. Losses at the gene ends were 0 bases for V and 5 bases for J; bases not matched to a gene: 10. The CDR3 sequence is 17 residues long. Here the CDR3 DNA reads TGCGCCAGCAGCCAAGATCAAGCGGGAGCCACGGGAGATACGCAGTATTTT. Translation: CASSQDQAGATGDTQYF.

V and J are TRBV7-8 and TRBJ2-7; no firm D call. The V end was cut by 5 bases, the J end by 4 bases, with 21 bases between. This CDR3 contains 16 residues. CDR1 and CDR2 (germline): SGHVS, FQNEAQ. CDR3 amino acids: CASSPLWGTNPYEQYF. For the CDR3, the DNA is TGTGCCAGCAGCCCACTCTGGGGTACCAACCCTTACGAGCAGTACTTC.

The CDR3 DNA reads as TGCGCCAGCAGCCAAGACGCCCCGGCAGTGGATTCACCCCTCCACTTT. The encoded protein is CASSQDAPAVDSPLHF. V and J are TRBV4-3 and TRBJ1-6; D is ambiguous. Germline values: CDR1 LGHNA, CDR2 YSLEER. V lost 0 bases to trimming and J lost 8 bases, with 14 bases between them. The CDR3 has 16 residues.

The chain has TRBV30 and TRBJ1-2; D is unresolved. The CDR3 has 12 residues. Trimming stripped 1 base from V and 5 bases from J, with 8 bases between. Germline loops: CDR1 GTSNPN, CDR2 SVGIG (reference sequence). The chain's CDR3 is CAWSDGRYGYTF. CDR3 nucleotide sequence: TGTGCCTGGAGTGACGGGCGGTATGGCTACACCTTC.

The chain uses TRBV9 and TRBJ2-2; tentative D call: TRBD2 (5 bases). Germline CDR1 SGDLS, CDR2 YYNGEE. V lost 3 bases and J 7 bases, leaving 16 bases between the germline ends. This CDR3 has 15 amino acids. CDR3 sequence: CASSAPPGMGGELFF. DNA for the CDR3: TGTGCCAGCAGCGCCCCGCCGGGGATGGGCGGGGAGCTGTTTTTT.

This chain joins TRBV6-6 and TRBJ1-2; TRBD1 might be the D (5 bases). V gave up 0 bases and J gave up 5 bases, with 13 bases separating them. The CDR3 runs to 15 residues. From germline, CDR1 is MNHNY and CDR2 SVGAGI (reference sequence). Here the CDR3 reads CASSYSTGTGYGYTF. CDR3 nucleotide sequence: TGTGCCAGCAGTTACTCTACCGGGACGGGGTATGGCTACACCTTC.

V and J are TRBV6-5 and TRBJ1-5; D is possibly TRBD1 (6 bases). Germline loops: CDR1 MNHEY, CDR2 SVGAGI. The CDR3 length is 14 residues. Between the trimmed V and J ends, which lost 0 bases and 6 bases, there was a span of 9 bases. The CDR3 region has the DNA TGTGCCAGCAGTTACTCCGGGGGGGCTCAGCCCCAGCATTTT. It codes for CASSYSGGAQPQHF.

The CDR3 coding sequence is TGTGCCACCAGCAGAGGGATTCTGAACATAGAGGGCTACACCTTC. Protein product: CATSRGILNIEGYTF. This chain uses TRBV15 with TRBJ1-2; D gene unclear. CDR1 is LNHNV, CDR2 YYDKDF, per germline (reference sequence). This CDR3 has 15 amino acids. Trimming removed 1 base from V and 8 bases from J, with 17 bases in between.

CDR3 protein: CASSLDYITTETQYF. CDR3 in DNA: TGCGCCAGCAGCTTGGACTACATCACCACAGAGACCCAGTACTTC. The V and J genes are TRBV5-1 and TRBJ2-5; D unclear. Germline V lookup: CDR1 SGHRS, CDR2 YFSETQ. The CDR3 has 15 amino acids. The V gene lost 0 bases and the J gene lost 4 bases, with 13 bases spanning the gap.

The chain couples TRBV9 to TRBJ1-1; a weak D match, TRBD1 (6 bases). Per germline, CDR1 SGDLS and CDR2 YYNGEE. The V end was cut by 4 bases, the J end by 1 base, with 17 bases between. The CDR3 covers 16 residues. The CDR3 loop reads CASSSLPGTPNTEAFF. The CDR3 nucleotides are TGTGCCAGCAGCAGTCTCCCCGGGACACCGAACACTGAAGCTTTCTTT.

The rearrangement joins TRBV6-1 to TRBJ1-5; 9 bases are a match to TRBD1. The CDR3 extends over 15 amino acids. Germline trimming cut 5 bases from V and 5 bases from J; bases unmatched to any gene: 7. The germline V gene encodes CDR1 MNHNS and CDR2 SASEGT. Here the CDR3 reads CASSHPTGGDQPQHF. In DNA, the CDR3 is TGTGCCAGCAGTCACCCTACAGGGGGCGATCAGCCCCAGCATTTT.

This sequence joins TRBV25-1 and TRBJ2-3; either TRBD1 or TRBD2 may fit D (5 bases each). Germline V lookup: CDR1 MGHDK, CDR2 SYGVNS. The CDR3 extends over 15 amino acids. V was pared by 0 bases and J by 2 bases, with 9 bases between. The DNA of the CDR3 is TGTGCCAGCAGTGAATATTTGGGGGTCACAGATACGCAGTATTTT. It specifies CASSEYLGVTDTQYF.

The V gene is TRBV27, the J gene TRBJ1-1, with TRBD1 as a possible D gene (5 bases). V was trimmed by 4 bases and J by 0 bases, leaving 15 bases between them. CDR1 is MNHEY, CDR2 SMNVEV, per germline (reference sequence). The CDR3 loop spans 16 amino acids. The CDR3 loop is CASSSLQGGMNTEAFF. In DNA, the CDR3 is TGTGCCAGCAGTTCACTCCAGGGAGGGATGAACACTGAAGCTTTCTTT.

This sequence joins TRBV5-6 and TRBJ2-7; D ambiguous. This CDR3 region has 13 residues. The germline V gene encodes CDR1 SGHDT and CDR2 YYEEEE. The V end was cut by 2 bases, the J end by 5 bases, with 11 bases between. The CDR3 loop reads CASSFSLGDEQYF. The CDR3 region has the DNA TGTGCCAGCAGCTTTTCCCTGGGTGACGAGCAGTACTTC.

The chain has TRBV9 and TRBJ1-5, with 11 positions matching TRBD1. The CDR3 contains 14 residues. CDR1 is SGDLS and CDR2 is YYNGEE in the germline V gene. V shed 4 bases and J 7 bases; nucleotides not matched to a gene: 4. CDR3 amino acids: CASSLGQGVQPQHF. In nucleotides, the CDR3 is TGTGCCAGCAGCCTGGGACAGGGGGTCCAGCCCCAGCATTTT.

A remark on this clone: This specimen includes other DNA sequences encoding the same CDR3. This chain joins TRBV28 and TRBJ2-3; tentatively, D is TRBD1 (5 bases). CDR3 length equals 15 residues. The germline V gene has CDR1 MDHEN and CDR2 SYDVKM. Trimming cost V 2 bases and J 0 bases, with 9 bases left between them. The CDR3 sequence is CASSLGRVSTDTQYF. Here the CDR3 DNA reads TGTGCCAGCAGTTTAGGCAGGGTCAGCACAGATACGCAGTATTTT.

This clone was counted once. The genes are TRBV7-2 and TRBJ2-7, with 10 nucleotides matching TRBD2. CDR1 and CDR2 from the germline V gene are SGHTA and FQGNSA. J lost 3 bases, V lost 7 bases, and 15 bases had no gene match. This CDR3 region has 17 residues. The CDR3 sequence: CASTNIVVAGGVYEQYF. Here the CDR3 DNA reads TGTGCCAGCACCAATATCGTCGTAGCGGGAGGCGTCTACGAGCAGTACTTC.

The V gene is TRBV7-9, the J gene TRBJ2-2, with 8 bases lining up with TRBD1. Trimming took 8 bases from V and 4 from J; bases not matched to a gene: 21. This CDR3 has 19 residues. Germline V gene data show CDR1 as SEHNR and CDR2 as FQNEAQ (reference sequence). The CDR3 DNA reads as TGTGCCAGCGGCACCCGCTTGGACAGGGCGGGGAGTATCACCGGGGAGCTGTTTTTT. This gives the protein CASGTRLDRAGSITGELFF.

The chain has TRBV14 and TRBJ2-7, with 10 positions matching TRBD1. The CDR3 loop spans 15 amino acids. Germline V lookup: CDR1 SGHDN, CDR2 FVKESK. V gave up 5 bases and J gave up 4 bases; unmatched junction bases: 8. This CDR3 is CASSLGQGIIYEQYF. In DNA form, the CDR3 reads TGTGCCAGCAGCTTGGGACAGGGGATCATTTACGAGCAGTACTTC.

The chain uses TRBV6-5 and TRBJ1-4, with a weak D call TRBD1 (6 bases). The germline V and J ends were trimmed by 2 bases and 5 bases, with 15 bases remaining between them. The CDR3 is 16 residues long. Germline-derived CDR1 and CDR2 are MNHEY and SVGAGI. The CDR3 sequence is CASSYEGTSVNEKLFF. DNA for the CDR3: TGTGCCAGCAGTTACGAGGGGACATCGGTCAATGAAAAACTGTTTTTT.